A selection of T cell receptor beta chains follows, all from one sample in a study of OX40 agonist ivuxolimab in advanced cancers. Sequencing was performed with immunoSEQ multiplex PCR; in TCRdb, only in-frame clones are kept and a portion is missing. The sample lists some 70,000 clones; over 85% were seen once. Here the sequenced sample was CD4+ or CD8+ T cells sorted from blood, taken in a trial of the OX40 agonist ivuxolimab. The receptors derive from an adult with an advanced solid tumor such as melanoma, head and neck, liver or kidney cancer. Both conserved end residues are part of each CDR3. The D gene is left open where the match is weak. The size entry is marked missing in some rows and otherwise reads once, few, many or a size class.

V: TRBV6-6
size: NA
J: TRBJ2-1
D: TRBD1
CDR3: CASSSPGQNNEQFF
DNA: TGTGCCAGCAGCTCTCCGGGACAGAACAATGAGCAGTTCTTC

V: TRBV6-4
size: NA
J: TRBJ2-5
D: TRBD2
CDR3: CASSDSGLAGRGQETQYF
DNA: TGTGCCAGCAGTGATTCGGGACTAGCGGGACGAGGCCAAGAGACCCAGTACTTC

V: TRBV9
size: few
J: TRBJ2-3
D: NA
CDR3: CASSVGGGGHVTDTQYF
DNA: TGTGCCAGCAGCGTAGGAGGAGGGGGCCATGTCACAGATACGCAGTATTTT

V: TRBV19
size: NA
J: TRBJ2-3
D: TRBD2
CDR3: CASRRGGAPDTQYF
DNA: TGTGCCAGCCGCCGGGGGGGGGCACCAGATACGCAGTATTTT

V: TRBV10-3
size: NA
J: TRBJ2-2
D: NA
CDR3: CAIRQVPGELFF
DNA: TGTGCCATCAGACAGGTCCCCGGGGAGCTGTTTTTT

V: TRBV6-1
size: NA
J: TRBJ1-1
D: TRBD1
CDR3: CASTDRDTEAFF
DNA: TGTGCCAGCACCGACAGGGACACTGAAGCTTTCTTT

V: TRBV6-1
size: NA
J: TRBJ1-5
D: NA
CDR3: CATYETGYNQPQHF
DNA: TGTGCCACCTATGAAACAGGGTACAATCAGCCCCAGCATTTT

V: TRBV6-6
size: NA
J: TRBJ2-7
D: NA
CDR3: CASSYVPQAASEQYF
DNA: TGTGCCAGCAGTTACGTCCCACAGGCGGCCTCCGAGCAGTACTTC

V: TRBV4-2
size: NA
J: TRBJ1-1
D: TRBD1
CDR3: CASSHGTGTEAFF
DNA: TGTGCCAGCAGCCACGGGACAGGGACTGAAGCTTTCTTT

V: TRBV7-6
size: NA
J: TRBJ1-1
D: TRBD1
CDR3: CASSRDSNTEAFF
DNA: TGTGCCAGCAGCCGGGACAGTAACACTGAAGCTTTCTTT

V: TRBV5-5
size: NA
J: TRBJ1-2
D: NA
CDR3: CASSLTGRSGYTF
DNA: TGTGCCAGCAGCTTGACAGGGAGAAGTGGCTACACCTTC

V: TRBV5-6
size: NA
J: TRBJ2-1
D: TRBD2
CDR3: CASSPGTSGGAREQFF
DNA: TGTGCCAGCAGCCCTGGGACTAGCGGGGGGGCCAGGGAGCAGTTCTTC

V: TRBV19
size: NA
J: TRBJ2-5
D: NA
CDR3: CASSIVRGEQETQYF
DNA: TGTGCCAGTAGTATAGTGCGGGGCGAACAAGAGACCCAGTACTTC

V: TRBV27
size: NA
J: TRBJ2-1
D: NA
CDR3: CASSSVKGSSYNEQFF
DNA: TGTGCCAGCAGTTCGGTAAAGGGGAGCTCCTACAATGAGCAGTTCTTC

V: TRBV19
size: NA
J: TRBJ2-5
D: NA
CDR3: CASSPQNLQETQYF
DNA: TGTGCCAGTAGTCCCCAAAATCTTCAAGAGACCCAGTACTTC

V: TRBV19
size: NA
J: TRBJ2-4
D: NA
CDR3: CASSKGLFAKNIQYF
DNA: TGTGCCAGTAGTAAGGGGCTTTTCGCCAAAAACATTCAGTACTTC

V: TRBV5-4
size: NA
J: TRBJ2-7
D: NA
CDR3: CASSPASPGPGGEQYF
DNA: TGTGCCAGCAGCCCAGCATCCCCAGGCCCCGGTGGCGAGCAGTACTTC

V: TRBV5-4
size: NA
J: TRBJ2-5
D: NA
CDR3: CASSARGGASKETQYF
DNA: TGTGCCAGCAGCGCGAGGGGGGGCGCGTCAAAAGAGACCCAGTACTTC

V: TRBV5-5
size: NA
J: TRBJ2-7
D: NA
CDR3: CASSSEGGAYEQYF
DNA: TGTGCCAGCAGCTCCGAAGGGGGTGCATACGAGCAGTACTTC

V: TRBV7-2
size: NA
J: TRBJ2-5
D: NA
CDR3: CASSLGGLWGRETQYF
DNA: TGTGCCAGCAGCTTAGGGGGTCTTTGGGGGAGAGAGACCCAGTACTTC

V: TRBV29-1
size: NA
J: TRBJ2-3
D: TRBD1
CDR3: CSVGQGVGTDTQYF
DNA: TGCAGCGTTGGTCAGGGGGTGGGCACAGATACGCAGTATTTT

V: TRBV23-1
size: NA
J: TRBJ1-5
D: NA
CDR3: CASRGRSCNQPQHF
DNA: TGCGCCAGCAGGGGGCGGTCTTGCAATCAGCCCCAGCATTTT

V: TRBV30
size: NA
J: TRBJ1-2
D: NA
CDR3: CAWNVAKGGYTF
DNA: TGTGCCTGGAATGTCGCGAAGGGGGGCTACACCTTC

V: TRBV19
size: NA
J: TRBJ1-5
D: TRBD1
CDR3: CASSTSDRGRQPQHF
DNA: TGTGCCAGTAGTACCTCGGACAGGGGCCGGCAGCCCCAGCATTTT

V: TRBV2
size: NA
J: TRBJ1-5
D: NA
CDR3: CASRDGQPNQPQHF
DNA: TGTGCCAGCAGAGATGGACAGCCCAATCAGCCCCAGCATTTT

V: TRBV18
size: few
J: TRBJ1-1
D: NA
CDR3: CASSPIRGGITEAFF
DNA: TGTGCCAGCTCCCCGATACGGGGGGGTATCACTGAAGCTTTCTTT